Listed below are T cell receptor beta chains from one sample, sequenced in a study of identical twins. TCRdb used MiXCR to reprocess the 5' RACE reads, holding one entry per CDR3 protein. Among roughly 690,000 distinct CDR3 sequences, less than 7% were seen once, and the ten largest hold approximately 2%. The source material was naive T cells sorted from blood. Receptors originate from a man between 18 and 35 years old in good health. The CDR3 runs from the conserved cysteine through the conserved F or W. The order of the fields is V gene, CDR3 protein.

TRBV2	CASSELGQGWHEQFF
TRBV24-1	CATSEPGQGSGGELFF
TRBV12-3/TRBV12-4	CASTPGHVYEQYF
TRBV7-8	CASSQGQYSYNEQFF
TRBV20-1	CSARDRGWTGELFF
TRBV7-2	CASSSDGSGANVLTF
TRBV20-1	CSAPPPGGRSTGELFF
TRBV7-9	CASSADREGAFF
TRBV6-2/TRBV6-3	CASRDRGLEQYF
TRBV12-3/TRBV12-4	CASSLFGVDTQYF
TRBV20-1	CSAPHTRTGANEQFF
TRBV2	CASSPGTVSTDTQYF
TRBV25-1	CASSETSGRWADTQYF
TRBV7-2	CASSQSFKLFF
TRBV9	CASSKYGTDGYTF
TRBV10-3	CAISGIEYEQYF
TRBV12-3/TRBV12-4	CASSLALGESSGNTIYF
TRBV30	CAWSVNEQFF
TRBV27	CASSFVAGGSYNEQFF
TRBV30	CAWASGTEAFF
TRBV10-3	CAISESTEPGELFF
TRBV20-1	CSGEVLGTDTQYF
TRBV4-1	CASSSTGTSAATDTQYF
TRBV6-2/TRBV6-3	CASSYSLRQVDRNTEAFF
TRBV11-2	CASSLGGQPHSYEQYF
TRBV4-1	CASSQDPGGPGGQFF
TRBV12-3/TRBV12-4	CASSSPGRSSSGANVLTF
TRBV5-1	CASRAGVVTDTQYF
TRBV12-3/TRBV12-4	CASSRQGDTGELFF
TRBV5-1	CASSTGQGDEAFF
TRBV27	CASSWGRGSAIQETQYF
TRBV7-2	CASSHPRQVLDTQYF
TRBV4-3	CASSQWHRGGETQYF
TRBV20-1	CSAALGTYEQYF
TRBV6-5	CASSYSGTGSLNYGYTF
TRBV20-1	CSARPQTLYYGYTF
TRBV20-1	CSARAGQGVNEQFF
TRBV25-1	CASSESGSGELFF
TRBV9	CASSPETANSPLHF
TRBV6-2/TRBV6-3	CASSYGGGSGTDTQYF
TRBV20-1	CSAETGFYGYTF
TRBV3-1	CASSPPLAGQETQYF
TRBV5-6	CASSLGAGETQYF
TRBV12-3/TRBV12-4	CASSYGTEYEQYF
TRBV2	CASSEAQGVVYNEQFF
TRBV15	CATSSGPTSGRWYEQFF
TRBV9	CASSVQRGPFGQFF
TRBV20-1	CSAPSSREGYEQYF
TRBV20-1	CSARGSQTQYF
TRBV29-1	CSVVHAGSYNEQFF
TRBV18	CASSPPGGGVTEAFF
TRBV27	CASRMGDTQYF
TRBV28	CASRDEAGGGPDTQYF
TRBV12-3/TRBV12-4	CASNRAGYGYTF
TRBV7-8	CASSKRWGEETQYF
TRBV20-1	CSAQTGLALSYEQYF